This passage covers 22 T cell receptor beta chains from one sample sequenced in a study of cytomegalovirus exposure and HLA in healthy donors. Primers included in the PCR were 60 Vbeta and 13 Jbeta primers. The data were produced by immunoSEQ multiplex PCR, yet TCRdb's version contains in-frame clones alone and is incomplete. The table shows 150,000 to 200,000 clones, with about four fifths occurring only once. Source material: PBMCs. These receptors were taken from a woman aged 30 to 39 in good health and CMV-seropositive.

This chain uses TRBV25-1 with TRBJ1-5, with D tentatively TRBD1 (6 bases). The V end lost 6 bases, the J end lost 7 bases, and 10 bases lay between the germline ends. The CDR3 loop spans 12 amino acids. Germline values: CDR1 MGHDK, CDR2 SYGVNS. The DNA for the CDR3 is TGTGCCAGCAGACAGGGTTGGCAGCCCCAGCATTTT. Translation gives CASRQGWQPQHF.

CDR3 sequence: CASRGLQNTEAFF. Written as DNA, the CDR3 is TGTGCCAGCAGGGGACTGCAGAACACTGAAGCTTTCTTT. J is TRBJ1-1 and V is TRBV27; D is possibly TRBD1 (5 bases). This CDR3 is built from 13 residues. The germline gives CDR1 MNHEY, CDR2 SMNVEV (reference sequence). The V and J ends lost 6 bases and 1 base respectively, with 9 bases between them.

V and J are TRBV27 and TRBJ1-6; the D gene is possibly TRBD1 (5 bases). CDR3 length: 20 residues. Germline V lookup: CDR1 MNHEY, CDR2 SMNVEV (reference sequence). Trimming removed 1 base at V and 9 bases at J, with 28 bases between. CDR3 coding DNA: TGTGCCAGCAGTTTATTAGGAGGGCGGGGCGGGCCAGGGAGCCTTTCACCCCTCCACTTT. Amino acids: CASSLLGGRGGPGSLSPLHF.

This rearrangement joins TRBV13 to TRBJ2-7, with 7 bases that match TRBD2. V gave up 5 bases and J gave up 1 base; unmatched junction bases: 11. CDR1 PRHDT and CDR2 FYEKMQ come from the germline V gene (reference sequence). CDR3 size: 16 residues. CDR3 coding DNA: TGTGCCAGCAGCGCCAACGAGCGGGGTTCGTCCTACGAGCAGTACTTC. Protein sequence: CASSANERGSSYEQYF.

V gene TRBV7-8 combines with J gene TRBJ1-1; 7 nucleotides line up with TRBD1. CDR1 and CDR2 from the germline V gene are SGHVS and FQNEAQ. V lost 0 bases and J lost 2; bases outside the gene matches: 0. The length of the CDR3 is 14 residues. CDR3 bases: TGTGCCAGCAGCTTAGCAGGGGGCAACACTGAAGCTTTCTTT. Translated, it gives CASSLAGGNTEAFF.

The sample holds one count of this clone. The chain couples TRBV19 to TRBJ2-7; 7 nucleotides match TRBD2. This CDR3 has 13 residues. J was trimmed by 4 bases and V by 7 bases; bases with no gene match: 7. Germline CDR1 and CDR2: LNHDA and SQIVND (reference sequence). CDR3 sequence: CASNRAGSYEQYF. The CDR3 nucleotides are TGTGCCAGTAATCGAGCGGGAAGTTACGAGCAGTACTTC.

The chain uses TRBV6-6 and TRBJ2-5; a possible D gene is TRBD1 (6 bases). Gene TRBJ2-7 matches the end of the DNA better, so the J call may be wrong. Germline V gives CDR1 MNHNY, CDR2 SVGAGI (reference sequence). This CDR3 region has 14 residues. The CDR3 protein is CASRDRQADYEQYF. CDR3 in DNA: TGTGCCAGCAGAGATCGACAGGCTGACTACGAGCAGTACTTC.

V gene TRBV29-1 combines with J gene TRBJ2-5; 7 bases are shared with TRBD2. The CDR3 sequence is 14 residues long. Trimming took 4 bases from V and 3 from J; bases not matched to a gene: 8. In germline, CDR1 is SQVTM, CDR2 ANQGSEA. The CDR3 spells CSVGGGAGEETQYF. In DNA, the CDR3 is TGCAGCGTTGGAGGAGGGGCGGGAGAAGAGACCCAGTACTTC.

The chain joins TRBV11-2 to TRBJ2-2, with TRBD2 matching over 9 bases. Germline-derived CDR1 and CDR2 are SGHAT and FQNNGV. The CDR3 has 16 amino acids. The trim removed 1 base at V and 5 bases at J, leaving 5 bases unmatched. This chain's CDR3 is CASSLVAGGPTGELFF. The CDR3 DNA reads TGTGCCAGCAGCTTAGTCGCGGGGGGGCCAACCGGGGAGCTGTTTTTT.

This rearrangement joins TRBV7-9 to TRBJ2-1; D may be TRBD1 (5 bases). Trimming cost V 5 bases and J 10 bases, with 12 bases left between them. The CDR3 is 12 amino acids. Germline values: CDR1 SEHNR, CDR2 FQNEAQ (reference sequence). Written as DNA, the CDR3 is TGTGCCAGCAGCCCTCGGCAGGGCGAGCAGTTCTTC. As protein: CASSPRQGEQFF. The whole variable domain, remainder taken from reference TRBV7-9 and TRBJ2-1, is DTGVSQNPRHKITKRGQNVTFRCDPISEHNRLYWYRQTLGQGPEFLTYFQNEAQLEKSRLLSDRFSAERPKGSFSTLEIQRTEQGDSAMYLCASSPRQGEQFFGPGTRLTVL.

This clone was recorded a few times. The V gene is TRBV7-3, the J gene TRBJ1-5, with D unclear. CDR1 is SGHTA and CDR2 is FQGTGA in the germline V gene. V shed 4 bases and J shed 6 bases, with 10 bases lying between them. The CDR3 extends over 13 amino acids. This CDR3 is CASSSGWGQPQHF. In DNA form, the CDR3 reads TGTGCCAGCAGCTCGGGGTGGGGTCAGCCCCAGCATTTT.

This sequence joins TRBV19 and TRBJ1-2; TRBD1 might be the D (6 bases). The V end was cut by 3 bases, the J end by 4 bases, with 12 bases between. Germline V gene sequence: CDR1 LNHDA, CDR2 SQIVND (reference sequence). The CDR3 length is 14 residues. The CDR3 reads CASSIRGSAYGYTF. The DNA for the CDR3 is TGTGCCAGTAGTATTAGGGGGTCGGCCTATGGCTACACCTTC.

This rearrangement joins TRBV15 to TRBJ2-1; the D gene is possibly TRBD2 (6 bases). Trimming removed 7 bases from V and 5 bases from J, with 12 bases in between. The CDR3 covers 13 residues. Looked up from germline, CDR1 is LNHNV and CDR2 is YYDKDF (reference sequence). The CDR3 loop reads CATKLARNNEQFF. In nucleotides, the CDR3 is TGTGCCACCAAACTAGCCAGAAACAATGAGCAGTTCTTC. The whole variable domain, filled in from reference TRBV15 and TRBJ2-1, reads DAMVIQNPRYQVTQFGKPVTLSCSQTLNHNVMYWYQQKSSQAPKLLFHYYDKDFNNEADTPDNFQSRRPNTSFCFLDIRSPGLGDTAMYLCATKLARNNEQFFGPGTRLTVL.

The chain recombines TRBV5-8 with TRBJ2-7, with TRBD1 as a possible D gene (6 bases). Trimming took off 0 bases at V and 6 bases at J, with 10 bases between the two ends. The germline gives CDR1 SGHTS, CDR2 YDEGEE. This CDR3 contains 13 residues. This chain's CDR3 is CASSLARGGEQYF. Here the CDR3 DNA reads TGTGCCAGCAGCTTGGCCCGAGGGGGCGAGCAGTACTTC.

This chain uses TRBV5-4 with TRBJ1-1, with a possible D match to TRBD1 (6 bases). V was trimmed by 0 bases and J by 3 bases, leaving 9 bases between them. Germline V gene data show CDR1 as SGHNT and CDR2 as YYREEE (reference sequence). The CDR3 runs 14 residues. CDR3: CASSLERTDTEAFF. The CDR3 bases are TGTGCCAGCAGCTTGGAGCGGACAGACACTGAAGCTTTCTTT.

The CDR3 DNA is TGCAGTGTAGCCGGCGAGCAGTACTTC. It yields the protein CSVAGEQYF. The V gene is TRBV20-1, the J gene TRBJ2-7; D is uncertain. The length of the CDR3 is 9 residues. Germline V lookup: CDR1 DFQATT, CDR2 SNEGSKA (reference sequence). Trimming cost V 7 bases and J 6 bases, with 7 bases left between them.

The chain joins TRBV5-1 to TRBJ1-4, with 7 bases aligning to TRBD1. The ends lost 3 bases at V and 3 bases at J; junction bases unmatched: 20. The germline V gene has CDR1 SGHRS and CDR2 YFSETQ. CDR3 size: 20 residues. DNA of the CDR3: TGCGCCAGCAGCTCCGGACTTCGGACAGGCTCGTCTCTAGCTAATGAAAAACTGTTTTTT. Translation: CASSSGLRTGSSLANEKLFF.

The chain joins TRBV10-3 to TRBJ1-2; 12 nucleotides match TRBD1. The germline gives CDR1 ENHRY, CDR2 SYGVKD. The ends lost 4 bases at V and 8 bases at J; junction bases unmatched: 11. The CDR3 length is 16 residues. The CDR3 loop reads CAISANPGQGAEGYTF. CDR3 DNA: TGTGCCATCAGTGCAAATCCGGGACAGGGGGCAGAGGGCTACACCTTC.

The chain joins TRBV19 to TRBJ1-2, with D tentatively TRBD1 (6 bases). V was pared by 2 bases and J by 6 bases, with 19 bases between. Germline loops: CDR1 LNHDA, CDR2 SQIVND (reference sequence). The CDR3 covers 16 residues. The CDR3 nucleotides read TGTGCCAGTAGTATAAGGGGGTCGTTGCGCCTGGATGGCTACACCTTC. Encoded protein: CASSIRGSLRLDGYTF.

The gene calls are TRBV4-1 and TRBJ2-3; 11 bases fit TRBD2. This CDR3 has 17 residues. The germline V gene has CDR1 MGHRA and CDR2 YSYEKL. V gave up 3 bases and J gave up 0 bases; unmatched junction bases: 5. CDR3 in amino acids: CASSHPWTSGSTDTQYF. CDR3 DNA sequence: TGCGCCAGCAGCCACCCATGGACTAGCGGGAGCACAGATACGCAGTATTTT.

Here the CDR3 reads CASRREGLGETQYF. The CDR3, as DNA: TGTGCCAGCAGGCGGGAGGGCCTGGGAGAGACCCAGTACTTC. V gene TRBV2 combines with J gene TRBJ2-5; 9 bases map to TRBD2. The V and J ends lost 6 bases and 4 bases, in that order; junction bases with no gene match: 6. Germline-derived CDR1 and CDR2 are SNHLY and FYNNEI. The CDR3 covers 14 residues.

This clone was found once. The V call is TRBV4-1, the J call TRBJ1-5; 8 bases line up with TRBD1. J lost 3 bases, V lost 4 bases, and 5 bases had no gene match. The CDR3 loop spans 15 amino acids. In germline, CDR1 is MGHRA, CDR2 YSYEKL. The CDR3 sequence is CASSPGGADNQPQHF. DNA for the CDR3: TGCGCCAGCAGCCCAGGGGGCGCGGACAATCAGCCCCAGCATTTT.